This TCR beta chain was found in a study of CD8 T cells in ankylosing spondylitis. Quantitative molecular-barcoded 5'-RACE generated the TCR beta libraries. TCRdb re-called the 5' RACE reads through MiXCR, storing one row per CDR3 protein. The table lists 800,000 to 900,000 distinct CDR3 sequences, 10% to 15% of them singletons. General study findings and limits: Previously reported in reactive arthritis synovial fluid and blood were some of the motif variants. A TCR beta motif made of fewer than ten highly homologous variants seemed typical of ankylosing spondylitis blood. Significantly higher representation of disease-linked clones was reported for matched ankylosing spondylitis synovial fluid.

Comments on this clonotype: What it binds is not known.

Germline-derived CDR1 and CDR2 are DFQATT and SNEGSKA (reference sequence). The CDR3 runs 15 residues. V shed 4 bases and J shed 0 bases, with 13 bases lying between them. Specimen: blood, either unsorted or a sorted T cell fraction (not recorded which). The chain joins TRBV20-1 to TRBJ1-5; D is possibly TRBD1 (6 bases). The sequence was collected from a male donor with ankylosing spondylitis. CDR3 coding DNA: TGCAGTGCTAAAGACAGGAGGGGTAGCAATCAGCCCCAGCATTTT. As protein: CSAKDRRGSNQPQHF.